This T cell receptor (beta chain) was recorded in a study of T cell repertoires in cytomegalovirus infection. The study, taken as a whole, reports: CMV-specific TCR beta clonotypes restricted by HLA-C were the ones dominating the ex vivo response.

Notes on this clonotype: Its target is unknown.

The CDR3 contains 14 residues. Germline V gene data show CDR1 as SGDLS and CDR2 as YYNGEE. The ends were cut back, 0 bases at V and 7 bases at J, with 11 bases in the middle. TCRdb re-derived calls from the reads in MiXCR, one entry per CDR3 protein. The table lists 200,000 to 250,000 distinct CDR3 sequences, about 40% of them singletons. The sequencing here drew on CD8+ T cells from cultured PBMCs, taken from culture after CMV antigen stimulation. The V and J genes are TRBV9 and TRBJ2-1; a possible D gene is TRBD2 (5 bases). The sequence was collected from a human donor in good health (CMV status not recorded). Some clones in this sample may be carry-over from other donors' samples. The CDR3 sequence: CASSVGGETNEQFF. Here the CDR3 DNA reads TGTGCCAGCAGCGTAGGGGGAGAAACGAATGAGCAGTTCTTC.